This T cell receptor beta chain appears in the sequencing data of a study of T cell repertoires in cytomegalovirus infection. Germline trimming cut 2 bases from V and 0 bases from J; bases unmatched to any gene: 9. Germline V CDR1 and CDR2: SGHTA, FQGTGA. There are 19 residues in the CDR3. MiXCR, run by TCRdb on the reads, gives a single entry per CDR3 protein. Here the sample spans approximately 300,000 distinct CDR3 sequences, roughly 25% being singletons. This clonotype was counted many times. Its target is unknown. V and J are TRBV7-3 and TRBJ2-1; 11 nucleotides agree with TRBD2. The TCR was taken from a human donor in good health (CMV status not recorded). Some clones in this sample may be carry-over from other donors' samples. The sample was cultured PBMCs, taken from culture after CMV antigen stimulation. The DNA of the CDR3 is TGTGCCAGCAGCTTATCGTTAATAGCGGGAGGGAGCTCCTACAATGAGCAGTTCTTC. Translation gives CASSLSLIAGGSSYNEQFF.